This T cell receptor beta chain was found in a study of T cells in Graves' hyperthyroidism and ophthalmopathy. Whole-study findings and limits: Most thyroid-expanded clonotypes above 0.001 were also found in blood. In validation, the model predicted ophthalmopathy. These predictions came a median roughly 6 months before onset.

The junction had 7 bases not matched to a gene; V was cut back by 6 bases and J by 4 bases. Germline V gene lookup returns CDR1 SNHLY and CDR2 FYNNEI. The CDR3 contains 15 residues. From RNA transcripts, TCR beta CDR3 regions were amplified. First-round RT-PCR targeting the TCR CDR3 was performed with the HTBI primer set. TCRdb fed the multiplex PCR reads into MiXCR, producing one record per CDR3 protein. Of hundreds of thousands of distinct CDR3 sequences in the sample, approximately 42% were seen once. As to this clonotype: Its antigen remains unidentified.

The source is an adult man with Graves' disease, either hyperthyroidism or ophthalmopathy (not recorded which). The V and J genes are TRBV2 and TRBJ2-5; 11 nucleotides align to TRBD1. Sequencing used peripheral blood or thyroid tissue (not recorded which). The CDR3 DNA follows: TGTGCCAGCAGGTCAACCGGGACAGGGGGAGAGACCCAGTACTTC. This translates into CASRSTGTGGETQYF.